What follows are 17 T cell receptor beta chains derived from one specimen sequenced in a study of blood T cell repertoires in COVID-19. TCRdb's copy holds only in-frame clones and misses some; the assay was immunoSEQ multiplex PCR. The sample has around 300,000 clones, roughly nine tenths seen once. Sequencing was performed on PBMCs or T cells enriched from blood (not recorded which). The receptor source for this set is a young woman who had recovered from COVID-19.

The J gene is TRBJ2-3, the V gene TRBV29-1; weak D call: TRBD2 (6 bases). Germline CDR1 SQVTM, CDR2 ANQGSEA. The CDR3 contains 13 residues. The V end was cut by 4 bases, the J end by 3 bases, with 11 bases between. CDR3 protein: CSVALASTDTQYF. Written as DNA, the CDR3 is TGCAGCGTTGCTCTAGCGTCGACAGATACGCAGTATTTT.

V and J are TRBV9 and TRBJ2-7; D may be TRBD2 (5 bases). In germline, CDR1 is SGDLS, CDR2 YYNGEE. The CDR3 has 14 amino acids. The germline V and J ends were trimmed by 7 bases and 5 bases, with 19 bases remaining between them. This CDR3 is CASERGLWSHEQYF. CDR3 bases: TGTGCCAGCGAACGTGGACTCTGGTCCCACGAGCAGTACTTC.

V usage is TRBV3-1 (or the pseudogene TRBV3-2) and J usage is TRBJ2-1; 10 positions match TRBD1. Germline trimming cut 4 bases from V and 3 bases from J; bases unmatched to any gene: 3. Germline loops: CDR1 LGHDT, CDR2 YNNKEL (reference sequence). The CDR3 loop spans 15 amino acids. The CDR3 is CASSPRTGGYNEQFF. The CDR3 DNA sequence: TGTGCCAGCAGCCCCCGGACAGGGGGCTACAATGAGCAGTTCTTC.

V gene TRBV30 combines with J gene TRBJ2-1, with D uncertain. CDR1 is GTSNPN and CDR2 is SVGIG in the germline V gene (reference sequence). Trimming pared 0 bases from V and 1 base from J, leaving 10 bases between. The CDR3 has 15 residues. CDR3 DNA: TGTGCCTGGAGTGTATGGCTCCCTTCCTACAATGAGCAGTTCTTC. Its protein product is CAWSVWLPSYNEQFF. Supplemented by reference TRBV30 and TRBJ2-1, the full variable domain reads SQTIHQWPATLVQPVGSPLSLECTVEGTSNPNLYWYRQAAGRGLQLLFYSVGIGQISSEVPQNLSASRPQDRQFILSSKKLLLSDSGFYLCAWSVWLPSYNEQFFGPGTRLTVL.

V and J are TRBV5-1 and TRBJ1-6; D is perhaps TRBD1 (6 bases). Trimming left V 1 base short and J 8 bases short, with 16 bases between. Germline V gene sequence: CDR1 SGHRS, CDR2 YFSETQ. This CDR3 contains 16 residues. The CDR3 region has the DNA TGCGCCAGCAGCTTGAGCACAGGGCCGGTAGATTCACCCCTCCACTTT. The encoded protein is CASSLSTGPVDSPLHF.

This chain uses TRBV5-1 with TRBJ2-7; 9 bases fit TRBD1. The V and J ends lost 5 bases and 1 base, in that order; junction bases with no gene match: 10. Germline-derived CDR1 and CDR2 are SGHRS and YFSETQ. The CDR3 is 16 residues long. CDR3 region: CASSSDRGILSYEQYF. In DNA form, the CDR3 reads TGCGCCAGCAGTTCGGACAGGGGCATTTTATCCTACGAGCAGTACTTC. The entire variable domain, with the rest obtained from reference TRBV5-1 and TRBJ2-7, is as follows: KAGVTQTPRYLIKTRGQQVTLSCSPISGHRSVSWYQQTPGQGLQFLFEYFSETQRNKGNFPGRFSGRQFSNSRSEMNVSTLELGDSALYLCASSSDRGILSYEQYFGPGTRLTVT.

About this clone itself: Other nucleotide sequences from this sample produce the same CDR3. The V and J genes are TRBV15 and TRBJ2-7; a weak D match, TRBD2 (7 bases). Looked up from germline, CDR1 is LNHNV and CDR2 is YYDKDF (reference sequence). This CDR3 has 13 amino acids. Trimming shortened V by 3 bases and J by 4 bases, and 10 bases separated the two germline ends. The CDR3 nucleotides read TGTGCCACCAGCAGGGAGGGGGGGTACGAGCAGTACTTC. It codes for CATSREGGYEQYF.

The chain recombines TRBV19 with TRBJ2-1, with 8 bases aligning to TRBD2. V shed 5 bases, J shed 5 bases, and the junction held 5 bases outside the gene matches. The CDR3 consists of 14 residues. CDR1 and CDR2 from the germline V gene are LNHDA and SQIVND (reference sequence). The CDR3 loop is CASSQIAGNNEQFF. CDR3 DNA: TGTGCCAGTAGTCAGATAGCGGGGAACAATGAGCAGTTCTTC.

This clone was observed a few times. The chain is built from TRBV6-4 and TRBJ2-1; 11 bases map to TRBD2. CDR1 is MRHNA, CDR2 SNTAGT, per germline. Trimming removed 0 bases from V and 7 bases from J; junction bases left unmatched: 5. This CDR3 contains 16 residues. The CDR3 bases are TGTGCCAGCAGTGACTCAACTAGCGGGAGTTCTAATGAGCAGTTCTTC. It is translated as CASSDSTSGSSNEQFF.

The CDR3 DNA reads TGTGCCAGCAGCGTATCTGGAGAAGAGACCCAGTACTTC. It is translated as CASSVSGEETQYF. The chain joins TRBV9 to TRBJ2-5; D is unclear. The V end was cut by 1 base, the J end by 3 bases, with 7 bases between. CDR3 length: 13 residues. Germline CDR1 SGDLS, CDR2 YYNGEE.

This clone was detected once. The J gene is TRBJ2-7, the V gene TRBV20-1; D remains unclear. The CDR3 sequence is 12 residues long. Looked up from germline, CDR1 is DFQATT and CDR2 is SNEGSKA (reference sequence). V gave up 3 bases and J gave up 0 bases, with 6 bases separating them. The chain's CDR3 is CSASIFSYEQYF. CDR3 nucleotide sequence: TGCAGTGCTAGTATCTTCTCCTACGAGCAGTACTTC.

In DNA, the CDR3 is TGTGCCAGCAGTCTGGGTGGGACAGGGAACCCCTATGGCTACACCTTC. It codes for CASSLGGTGNPYGYTF. J is TRBJ1-2 and V is TRBV28; 9 bases map to TRBD1. Germline trimming cut 5 bases from V and 4 bases from J; bases unmatched to any gene: 11. Germline V gene sequence: CDR1 MDHEN, CDR2 SYDVKM. The CDR3 extends over 16 amino acids.

The V and J genes are TRBV28 and TRBJ1-5; D gene ambiguous. Germline loops: CDR1 MDHEN, CDR2 SYDVKM. Trimming removed 5 bases at V and 3 bases at J, with 8 bases between. This CDR3 is 13 amino acids long. CDR3 region: CASSIQNNQPQHF. The CDR3 DNA is TGTGCCAGCAGTATACAGAACAATCAGCCCCAGCATTTT.

The gene calls are TRBV4-1 and TRBJ2-4; no clear D. With 4 bases removed from V and 9 bases from J, the gap between germline ends came to 16 bases. Germline lookup yields CDR1 MGHRA and CDR2 YSYEKL. This CDR3 spans 14 amino acids. CDR3 sequence (DNA): TGCGCCAGCAGCCGAGGCCTACTGGATAGCATTCAGTACTTC. Residues: CASSRGLLDSIQYF.

The chain employs TRBV9 and TRBJ2-3; maybe TRBD2 (5 bases). Per germline, CDR1 SGDLS and CDR2 YYNGEE. The CDR3 runs to 19 residues. The V and J ends lost 3 bases and 4 bases respectively, with 27 bases between them. The CDR3 coding sequence is TGTGCCAGCAGCGCCACACCGCTCGGGCTAGCCGCCATTCCAGATACGCAGTATTTT. Translated: CASSATPLGLAAIPDTQYF.

V gene TRBV20-1 combines with J gene TRBJ1-4, with no clear D. V was shortened by 6 bases and J by 8 bases, with 10 bases between the two germline ends. This CDR3 comprises 11 residues. CDR1 is DFQATT and CDR2 is SNEGSKA in the germline V gene (reference sequence). CDR3 DNA sequence: TGCAGTGCCCGCGAACGGGAAAAACTGTTTTTT. Its translation: CSAREREKLFF.

The chain employs TRBV5-1 and TRBJ1-1; D is unclear. Germline loops: CDR1 SGHRS, CDR2 YFSETQ. The CDR3 is 13 residues long. The V and J ends lost 1 base and 1 base respectively, with 5 bases between them. DNA of the CDR3: TGCGCCAGCAGCTTGACAGAGAACACTGAAGCTTTCTTT. Translating it yields CASSLTENTEAFF. Filled out from reference TRBV5-1 and TRBJ1-1, the complete variable domain reads KAGVTQTPRYLIKTRGQQVTLSCSPISGHRSVSWYQQTPGQGLQFLFEYFSETQRNKGNFPGRFSGRQFSNSRSEMNVSTLELGDSALYLCASSLTENTEAFFGQGTRLTVV.